The 25 T cell receptor beta chains listed next were all sequenced from one sample in a study of T cell repertoires in cytomegalovirus infection (dated by TCRdb to between 2018 and 2021). The data were produced on an Illumina HiSeq 1500. TCRdb reanalyzed the raw reads on its own, using fastp at Q25 for trimming and MiXCR for clone calling, and kept in-frame beta chains. Identical CDR3 protein sequences are pooled into one entry, listed with their most common genes and DNA. The sample table lists fewer than 200,000 distinct CDR3 sequences, about 21% of them with a count of one. The ten largest make up around 3.1% of the sample. The sequenced sample consisted of PBMCs. These TCRs come from a human donor in good health (CMV status not recorded). Some clones in this sample may be carry-over from other donors' samples.

This clonotype turned up a few times. The V and J genes are TRBV2 and TRBJ2-1; a possible D gene is TRBD2 (7 bases). Germline lookup yields CDR1 SNHLY and CDR2 FYNNEI. This CDR3 spans 17 amino acids. The V end lost 1 base, the J end lost 2 bases, and 15 bases lay between the germline ends. CDR3 DNA: TGTGCCAGCAGTGAAGTGGGAAGGGGGGGAACCTACAATGAGCAGTTCTTC. This gives the protein CASSEVGRGGTYNEQFF. Complete variable domain (other parts from reference TRBV2 and TRBJ2-1): EPEVTQTPSHQVTQMGQEVILRCVPISNHLYFYWYRQILGQKVEFLVSFYNNEISEKSEIFDDQFSVERPDGSNFTLKIRSTKLEDSAMYFCASSEVGRGGTYNEQFFGPGTRLTVL.

The sample holds many counts of this clonotype. The genes are TRBV11-1 and TRBJ2-3, with D perhaps TRBD2 (5 bases). The V end was cut by 3 bases, the J end by 4 bases, with 8 bases between. Germline lookup yields CDR1 SGHAT and CDR2 FQDESV (reference sequence). The CDR3 is 13 amino acids. CDR3 coding DNA: TGTGCCAGCAGCTTTTCAGCGGCAGATACGCAGTATTTT. Translated, it gives CASSFSAADTQYF.

This clonotype was counted only a few times. The chain joins TRBV7-9 to TRBJ1-1, with D possibly TRBD1 on 6 matching bases. The V and J ends lost 6 bases and 4 bases respectively, with 12 bases between them. This CDR3 spans 13 amino acids. Germline assignment: CDR1 SEHNR and CDR2 FQNEAQ (reference sequence). In DNA form, the CDR3 reads TGTGCCAGCAGAAAAACAGGGTCCACTGAAGCTTTCTTT. Amino acid sequence: CASRKTGSTEAFF.

This clonotype was seen at least ten times. The rearrangement uses TRBV6-1 and TRBJ2-3; TRBD2 agrees at 7 bases. Germline V gives CDR1 MNHNS, CDR2 SASEGT. V was pared by 5 bases and J by 2 bases, with 10 bases of the junction left unmatched. The CDR3 runs 16 residues. The DNA of the CDR3 is TGTGCCAGCAGTCCTCGCCGGGGGGTCGTCACAGATACGCAGTATTTT. Protein product: CASSPRRGVVTDTQYF.

The sample holds many counts of this clonotype. The V call is TRBV27, the J call TRBJ2-4, with 12 bases identical to TRBD1. Germline V gene sequence: CDR1 MNHEY, CDR2 SMNVEV (reference sequence). The CDR3 length is 17 residues. V lost 4 bases and J lost 5; bases outside the gene matches: 9. This CDR3 reads CASSSGWGQGAENIQYF. CDR3 nucleotide sequence: TGTGCCAGCAGTTCGGGCTGGGGACAGGGGGCGGAAAACATTCAGTACTTC.

V is TRBV19 and J is TRBJ2-7; D is tentatively TRBD1 or TRBD2 (5 bases each). V was pared by 6 bases and J by 2 bases, with 17 bases between. CDR1 and CDR2 from the germline V gene are LNHDA and SQIVND (reference sequence). CDR3 length: 15 amino acids. CDR3 bases: TGTGCCAGTAGCAAAACCGGGACGGATACCTACGAGCAGTACTTC. This codes for CASSKTGTDTYEQYF.

J is TRBJ1-1 and V is TRBV18, with D possibly being TRBD1 (5 bases). Germline V gene sequence: CDR1 KGHSH, CDR2 LQKENI. The CDR3 has 14 residues. V dropped 0 bases and J dropped 10 bases, with 15 bases sitting between them. The CDR3 region is CASSPPSGAGGAFF. The CDR3 nucleotides are TGTGCCAGCTCACCACCATCCGGCGCCGGGGGAGCTTTCTTT.

This clonotype showed up just a few times. The chain couples TRBV6-5 to TRBJ2-2; 7 bases line up with TRBD2. V lost 9 bases, J lost 3 bases, and 1 base stayed unmatched. Germline CDR1 is MNHEY and CDR2 is SVGAGI. CDR3 length: 12 residues. The CDR3 sequence: CASGGDTGELFF. The CDR3 coding sequence is TGTGCCAGTGGGGGGGACACCGGGGAGCTGTTTTTT.

This clonotype was picked up many times. V and J are TRBV7-6 and TRBJ2-7; tentatively, D is TRBD1 (6 bases). The CDR3 is made up of 15 amino acids. Per the germline V gene, CDR1 is SGHVS and CDR2 is FNYEAQ. V was trimmed by 5 bases and J by 6 bases, leaving 20 bases between them. The CDR3 reads CASSPEDSLPGEQYF. The CDR3 nucleotides read TGTGCCAGCAGCCCCGAGGACAGCCTCCCCGGCGAGCAGTACTTC.

This clonotype has a count of ten or more. The chain carries TRBV7-2 and TRBJ1-1; TRBD1 aligns across 11 bases. This CDR3 region has 15 residues. Germline V CDR1 and CDR2: SGHTA, FQGNSA. Trimming removed 3 bases from V and 8 bases from J; junction bases left unmatched: 8. The CDR3 region is CASSFKGTGGMEAFF. The CDR3, as DNA: TGTGCCAGCAGCTTTAAGGGGACAGGGGGTATGGAAGCTTTCTTT.

V and J are TRBV7-9 and TRBJ2-1; D uncertain. Germline values: CDR1 SEHNR, CDR2 FQNEAQ (reference sequence). The CDR3 has 14 amino acids. V gave up 3 bases and J gave up 10 bases, with 16 bases separating them. CDR3 loop: CASSLSTGEGEQFF. The CDR3 coding sequence is TGTGCCAGCAGCTTGAGTACTGGCGAAGGGGAGCAGTTCTTC.

The chain combines TRBV7-2 with TRBJ2-5; TRBD1 matches at 7 bases. The CDR3 totals 13 residues. V was clipped by 5 bases and J by 6 bases; unmatched bases: 6. In germline, CDR1 is SGHTA, CDR2 FQGNSA. CDR3 bases: TGTGCCAGCAGCACTCACAGGGGACAGACCCAGTACTTC. This codes for CASSTHRGQTQYF.

This chain links TRBV7-9 with TRBJ1-4; the D gene is possibly TRBD1 (6 bases). Trimming stripped 3 bases from V and 5 bases from J, with 22 bases between. Germline V CDR1 and CDR2: SEHNR, FQNEAQ (reference sequence). The CDR3 is made up of 18 amino acids. The DNA for the CDR3 is TGTGCCAGCAGCTTGGGTAGATCGTCAGGACAGTGGAATGAAAAACTGTTTTTT. Its protein is CASSLGRSSGQWNEKLFF.

A remark on this clonotype: Possible read error: a much larger clone is one base away. The chain carries TRBV6-1 and TRBJ1-6, with TRBD1 matching 7 bases. After removal of 6 bases from V and 4 bases from J, the junction contained 6 bases not matched to a gene. The CDR3 extends over 15 amino acids. Germline V gene lookup returns CDR1 MNHNS and CDR2 SASEGT. CDR3 amino acids: CASSLSGQYNSPLHF. The CDR3 DNA is TGTGCCAGCAGCCTTTCGGGACAGTATAATTCACCCCTCCACTTT.

The rearrangement uses TRBV4-1 and TRBJ1-2, with TRBD1 as a possible D gene (5 bases). Germline loops: CDR1 MGHRA, CDR2 YSYEKL. This CDR3 is 18 amino acids long. V was shortened by 1 base and J by 12 bases, with 30 bases between the two germline ends. CDR3 loop: CASSQVGTRGSWTIVDTF. DNA for the CDR3: TGCGCCAGCAGCCAAGTGGGGACCAGAGGTTCTTGGACTATTGTTGACACCTTC.

The chain joins TRBV12-3 or TRBV12-4 to TRBJ1-2; no definite D call. This CDR3 has 14 amino acids. With 0 bases removed from V and 3 bases from J, the gap between germline ends came to 8 bases. The CDR3 nucleotides read TGTGCCAGCAGTTTAGCTTTTGGGGACTATGGCTACACCTTC. Its translation is CASSLAFGDYGYTF.

With regard to this clonotype: A clone one base away is much larger, so this may be a read error. The chain uses TRBV7-2 and TRBJ2-2; D unclear. V was clipped by 3 bases and J by 6 bases, with 11 bases between them. Germline V gene lookup returns CDR1 SGHTA and CDR2 FQGNSA. The CDR3 is 14 residues long. The chain's CDR3 is CASSFWGFAGELFF. Written as DNA, the CDR3 is TGTGCCAGCAGCTTTTGGGGTTTCGCCGGGGAGCTGTTTTTT.

This clonotype was found many times. The chain recombines TRBV11-2 with TRBJ2-1; no reliable D call. CDR1 is SGHAT and CDR2 is FQNNGV in the germline V gene. The length of the CDR3 is 14 residues. The ends were cut back, 5 bases at V and 2 bases at J, with 10 bases in the middle. The CDR3 loop reads CASSPMGPYNEQFF. The CDR3 nucleotides are TGTGCCAGCAGCCCCATGGGTCCCTACAATGAGCAGTTCTTC.

A few counts support this clonotype. The chain has TRBV20-1 and TRBJ2-7; 8 positions match TRBD2. The V segment lost 6 bases and the J segment 2 bases; nucleotides outside the gene matches: 6. The germline gives CDR1 DFQATT, CDR2 SNEGSKA (reference sequence). This CDR3 contains 13 residues. The CDR3 coding sequence is TGCAGTGCCACAGCGGGAGTAGCCTACGAGCAGTACTTC. Translation gives CSATAGVAYEQYF.

The gene calls are TRBV11-3 and TRBJ1-6; D remains unclear. Germline-derived CDR1 and CDR2 are SGHNT and YENEEA. Trimming removed 4 bases from V and 18 bases from J, with 19 bases in between. The CDR3 loop spans 13 amino acids. CDR3 sequence: CASSSGGRPAPHF. The CDR3 DNA reads TGTGCCAGCAGCTCAGGAGGACGGCCTGCCCCCCACTTT.

Only a few counts were recorded for this clonotype. CDR3 sequence reads: CASSLSSYKNIQYF. In DNA, the CDR3 is TGTGCCAGCAGCTTATCCAGCTACAAAAACATTCAGTACTTC. The chain employs TRBV7-8 and TRBJ2-4; D uncertain. This CDR3 region has 14 residues. Germline V gene lookup returns CDR1 SGHVS and CDR2 FQNEAQ. The V and J ends lost 2 bases and 3 bases respectively, with 8 bases between them. Based on the CDR3 plus reference TRBV7-8 and TRBJ2-4, the full variable domain is GAGVSQSPRYKVAKRGQDVALRCDPISGHVSLFWYQQALGQGPEFLTYFQNEAQLDKSGLPSDRFFAERPEGSVSTLKIQRTQQEDSAVYLCASSLSSYKNIQYFGAGTRLSVL.

The chain uses TRBV7-9 and TRBJ2-2; D not resolved. This CDR3 is 14 amino acids long. V was pared by 5 bases and J by 0 bases, with 7 bases between. Germline V gives CDR1 SEHNR, CDR2 FQNEAQ (reference sequence). The CDR3 DNA reads as TGTGCCAGCAGCCCCACGCCGAACACCGGGGAGCTGTTTTTT. Translation gives CASSPTPNTGELFF.

In this sample, this clonotype turned up many times. The CDR3 region is CASTAVRAKNQPQHF. In DNA form, the CDR3 reads TGTGCCAGCACCGCAGTCCGGGCCAAAAATCAGCCCCAGCATTTT. The chain has TRBV7-3 and TRBJ1-5; D remains ambiguous. V lost 7 bases and J 4 bases, leaving 17 bases between the germline ends. Germline V gene data show CDR1 as SGHTA and CDR2 as FQGTGA. CDR3 length equals 15 residues.

The chain recombines TRBV5-1 with TRBJ1-6; D is undetermined. The V gene's germline CDR1 is SGHRS and CDR2 YFSETQ. Trimming left V 0 bases short and J 7 bases short, with 8 bases between. The CDR3 is 14 amino acids. Here the CDR3 DNA reads TGCGCCAGCAGCTTGGAACCGGGGAATTCACCCCTCCACTTT. Translation gives CASSLEPGNSPLHF.

This clonotype was counted at least ten times. This chain joins TRBV15 and TRBJ1-2; unclear D gene. The germline CDR1 and CDR2 sequences are LNHNV and YYDKDF (reference sequence). V dropped 4 bases and J dropped 8 bases, with 14 bases sitting between them. This CDR3 has 13 amino acids. The CDR3 protein is CATSTFRAGGYTF. DNA of the CDR3: TGTGCCACCAGCACCTTTAGAGCAGGCGGCTACACCTTC.